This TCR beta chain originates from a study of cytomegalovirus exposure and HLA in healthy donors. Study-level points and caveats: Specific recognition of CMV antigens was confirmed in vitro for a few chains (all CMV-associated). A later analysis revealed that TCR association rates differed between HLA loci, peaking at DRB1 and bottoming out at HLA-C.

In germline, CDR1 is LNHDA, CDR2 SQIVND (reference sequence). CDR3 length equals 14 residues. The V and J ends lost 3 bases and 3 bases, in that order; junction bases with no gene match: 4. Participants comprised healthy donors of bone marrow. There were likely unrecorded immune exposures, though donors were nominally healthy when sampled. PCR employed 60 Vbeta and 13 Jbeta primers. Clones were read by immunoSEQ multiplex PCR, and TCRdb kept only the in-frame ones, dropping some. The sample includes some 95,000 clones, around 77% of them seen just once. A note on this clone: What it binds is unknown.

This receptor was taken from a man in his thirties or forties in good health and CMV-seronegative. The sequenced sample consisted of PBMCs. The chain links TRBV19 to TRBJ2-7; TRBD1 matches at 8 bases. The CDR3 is CASSIVTGDYEQYF. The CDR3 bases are TGTGCCAGTAGTATTGTGACAGGGGACTACGAGCAGTACTTC.